The present TCR beta chain was sequenced within a study of Graves' ophthalmopathy and Graves' hyperthyroidism. Study background: Ophthalmopathy not arising within 18 months of follow-up defined hyperthyroidism as stable.

Newly diagnosed hyperthyroidism donors, aged 18 to 65, duration under 2 months. The sequenced template was RNA, covering the TCR beta CDR3 region. RT-PCR in the first round used HTBI primers; a second-round multiplex PCR followed. TCRdb re-called the multiplex PCR reads through MiXCR, storing one row per CDR3 protein. Here the sample spans 580,000 or so distinct CDR3 sequences, roughly 39% being singletons. Findings and caveats of the study: With over 85% sensitivity and around 80% specificity, a 13-signature model separated ophthalmopathy from stable hyperthyroidism. Thyroid clonotypes that were expanded above 0.001 frequency mostly also appeared in blood.

Trimming shortened V by 7 bases and J by 0 bases, and 10 bases separated the two germline ends. CDR3 size: 14 residues. A note on this clonotype: Its cognate antigen is unknown. This may stem from a read error, because a much larger clone lies one nucleotide away.

The sequence came from an adult man with Graves' hyperthyroidism. The specimen sequenced was peripheral blood or thyroid tissue (not recorded which). This chain joins TRBV12-3 or TRBV12-4 and TRBJ1-3, with D maybe TRBD1 (5 bases). The CDR3 bases are TGTGCCAGCATCCGAGGGACCTCTGGAAACACCATATATTTT. Protein product: CASIRGTSGNTIYF.